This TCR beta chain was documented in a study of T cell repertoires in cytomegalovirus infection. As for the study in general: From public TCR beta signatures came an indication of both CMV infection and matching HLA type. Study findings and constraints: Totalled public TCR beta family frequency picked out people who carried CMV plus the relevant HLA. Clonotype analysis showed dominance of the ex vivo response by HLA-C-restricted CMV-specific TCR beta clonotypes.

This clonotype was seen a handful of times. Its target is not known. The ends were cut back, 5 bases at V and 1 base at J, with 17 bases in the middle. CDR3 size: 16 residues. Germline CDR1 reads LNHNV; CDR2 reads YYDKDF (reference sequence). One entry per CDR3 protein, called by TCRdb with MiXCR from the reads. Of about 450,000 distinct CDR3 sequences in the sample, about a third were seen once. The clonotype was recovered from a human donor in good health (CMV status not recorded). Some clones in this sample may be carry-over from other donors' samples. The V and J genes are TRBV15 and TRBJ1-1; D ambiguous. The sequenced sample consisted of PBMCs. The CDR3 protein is CATSLAYGFGNTEAFF. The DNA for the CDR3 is TGTGCCACCAGCCTGGCCTATGGCTTCGGGAACACTGAAGCTTTCTTT.